This T cell receptor beta chain was observed in a study of blood T cells in healthy people across ages. Study-wide context: About one barcoded beta molecule per two T cells came from capture by template switching.

A second roughly 6 to 12 cycle PCR used barcoded and J-beta primers. The authors tagged each cDNA molecule using a template-switch adaptor with 12 random nucleotides. From the 5' RACE reads, TCRdb called clonotypes with MiXCR, one entry per CDR3 protein. The sample has fewer than 2,000,000 distinct CDR3 sequences, roughly 32% seen once; the top ten hold roughly 10%. Samples each had at least 6 micrograms of total RNA extracted. Deletions cut 0 bases from V and 2 bases from J, with 8 bases between. Germline loops: CDR1 SGHRS, CDR2 YFSETQ. This CDR3 has 14 residues. There are a few counts of this clonotype.

The sequence was collected from a woman aged 30 to 39 in good health. The specimen sequenced was blood. The chain couples TRBV5-1 to TRBJ1-2; perhaps TRBD1 as D (6 bases). CDR3 in amino acids: CASSLGGQNYGYTF. DNA of the CDR3: TGCGCCAGCAGCTTGGGTGGACAGAACTATGGCTACACCTTC.